These 20 T cell receptor beta chains came from one sample sequenced in a study of blood T cell repertoires in COVID-19. TCRdb's table, derived via immunoSEQ multiplex PCR, lists solely in-frame clones and lacks some. The sample records about 270,000 clones, about four fifths being singletons. What was sequenced was peripheral blood. The receptors derive from a man aged 80 or over with acute or convalescent COVID-19.

The V and J genes are TRBV30 and TRBJ1-2; 11 nucleotides match TRBD1. Looked up from germline, CDR1 is GTSNPN and CDR2 is SVGIG (reference sequence). The CDR3 is 17 residues long. Unmatched junction bases numbered 13, after V lost 3 bases and J lost 4 bases. The CDR3 bases are TGTGCCTGGAGGAAACCGGGACAGGGGGGATTCGGCTATGGCTACACCTTC. This gives the protein CAWRKPGQGGFGYGYTF.

This chain links TRBV6-5 with TRBJ1-5, with 7 nucleotides matching TRBD1. V trimming: 11 bases; J trimming: 0 bases; junction bases outside the gene matches: 4. Germline loops: CDR1 MNHEY, CDR2 SVGAGI. This CDR3 comprises 13 residues. The CDR3 DNA follows: TGTGCCGGACAGGAGTCTAGCAATCAGCCCCAGCATTTT. Its translation is CAGQESSNQPQHF.

This clone was recorded a few times. The V and J genes are TRBV9 and TRBJ2-1; 7 bases match TRBD2. CDR3 length: 14 amino acids. The germline gives CDR1 SGDLS, CDR2 YYNGEE. V was pared by 2 bases and J by 3 bases, with 2 bases of the junction left unmatched. The CDR3: CASSVTGGYNEQFF. The CDR3 region has the DNA TGTGCCAGCAGCGTGACGGGAGGCTACAATGAGCAGTTCTTC.

This sequence joins TRBV2 and TRBJ2-1, with a possible D match to TRBD1 (5 bases). V was cut by 0 bases and J by 9 bases, with 12 bases left in between. The germline V gene has CDR1 SNHLY and CDR2 FYNNEI. The CDR3 contains 14 residues. DNA for the CDR3: TGTGCCAGCAGTGAAGCGACCAGGGTTCTTGAGCAGTTCTTC. It codes for CASSEATRVLEQFF.

This chain connects TRBV7-9 to TRBJ1-4; D is unresolved. Germline CDR1 and CDR2: SEHNR and FQNEAQ (reference sequence). The CDR3 runs 16 residues. The V and J ends lost 6 bases and 0 bases respectively, with 14 bases between them. Here the CDR3 reads CASRPGLGATNEKLFF. The CDR3 DNA sequence: TGTGCCAGCAGACCCGGGCTCGGGGCAACTAATGAAAAACTGTTTTTT.

The chain is built from TRBV7-9 and TRBJ2-2; 7 bases line up with TRBD1. CDR1 and CDR2 from the germline V gene are SEHNR and FQNEAQ (reference sequence). With V trimmed by 3 bases and J by 6 bases, 1 base remained unmatched. The CDR3 length is 13 residues. As DNA, the CDR3 is TGTGCCAGCAGCTTTAGGGGGCCCGGGGAGCTGTTTTTT. This translates into CASSFRGPGELFF.

A remark on this clone: The sample contains more than one DNA sequence encoding this CDR3. The genes are TRBV5-1 and TRBJ1-1; D uncertain. V was pared by 0 bases and J by 4 bases, with 7 bases between. There are 13 residues in the CDR3. Looked up from germline, CDR1 is SGHRS and CDR2 is YFSETQ. The chain's CDR3 is CASSLGGSTEAFF. CDR3 nucleotides: TGCGCCAGCAGCTTGGGAGGAAGCACTGAAGCTTTCTTT. Full variable domain (outside the CDR3, taken from reference TRBV5-1 and TRBJ1-1): KAGVTQTPRYLIKTRGQQVTLSCSPISGHRSVSWYQQTPGQGLQFLFEYFSETQRNKGNFPGRFSGRQFSNSRSEMNVSTLELGDSALYLCASSLGGSTEAFFGQGTRLTVV.

The chain is built from TRBV2 and TRBJ2-7; D remains unclear. Looked up from germline, CDR1 is SNHLY and CDR2 is FYNNEI. Trimming cost V 7 bases and J 0 bases, with 4 bases left between them. This CDR3 is built from 11 residues. CDR3 sequence: CASILSYEQYF. The CDR3 DNA follows: TGTGCCAGCATCCTCTCCTACGAGCAGTACTTC.

The J gene is TRBJ2-7, the V gene TRBV27, with TRBD2 as a possible D gene (6 bases). The CDR3 is 17 residues long. V lost 1 base to trimming and J lost 2 bases, with 18 bases between them. From germline, CDR1 is MNHEY and CDR2 SMNVEV (reference sequence). The CDR3 DNA reads TGTGCCAGCAGTTTATTCTTTTCCGGGACTCGACCCTACGAGCAGTACTTC. Residues: CASSLFFSGTRPYEQYF.

The chain recombines TRBV5-1 with TRBJ2-3, with D perhaps TRBD2 (5 bases). The germline V gene encodes CDR1 SGHRS and CDR2 YFSETQ. This CDR3 has 14 residues. V gave up 4 bases and J gave up 2 bases, with 11 bases separating them. For the CDR3, the DNA is TGCGCCAGCAGCGGAGGTCTAGTCACAGATACGCAGTATTTT. Amino acids: CASSGGLVTDTQYF.

This chain connects TRBV12-3 or TRBV12-4 to TRBJ2-7; 7 bases fit TRBD1. The CDR3 is 13 residues long. J gave up 3 bases and V 6 bases, and 5 bases lay outside the gene matches. The CDR3 sequence: CASSRQGDYEQYF. The CDR3 nucleotides read TGTGCCAGCAGCCGACAGGGAGACTACGAGCAGTACTTC.

This clone was seen at least ten times. This chain links TRBV7-9 with TRBJ1-5; D remains ambiguous. Germline V gene sequence: CDR1 SEHNR, CDR2 FQNEAQ (reference sequence). The CDR3 covers 13 residues. Trimming stripped 7 bases from V and 5 bases from J, with 12 bases between. CDR3 in amino acids: CASTSGGDQPQHF. The CDR3 DNA follows: TGTGCCAGCACCTCCGGCGGGGATCAGCCCCAGCATTTT.

This rearrangement joins TRBV6-6 to TRBJ2-7; tentatively, D is TRBD2 (6 bases). V lost 6 bases and J 0 bases, leaving 9 bases between the germline ends. This CDR3 region has 13 residues. Germline loops: CDR1 MNHNY, CDR2 SVGAGI (reference sequence). CDR3 nucleotides: TGTGCCAGCAGGGGGGGTGCCTCCTACGAGCAGTACTTC. It specifies CASRGGASYEQYF.

The CDR3 sequence is CASSEGPTGEKLFF. The CDR3 nucleotides are TGTGCCAGCAGTGAGGGGCCAACCGGTGAAAAACTGTTTTTT. The rearrangement joins TRBV2 to TRBJ1-4; perhaps TRBD1 as D (5 bases). Trimming took 3 bases from V and 7 from J, leaving 12 bases between them. The CDR3 length is 14 residues. Germline V gives CDR1 SNHLY, CDR2 FYNNEI.

This chain joins TRBV19 and TRBJ1-1; D is possibly TRBD1 (5 bases). V lost 4 bases, J lost 1 base, and 13 bases lay in between. CDR1 is LNHDA, CDR2 SQIVND, per germline (reference sequence). This CDR3 has 15 residues. The chain's CDR3 is CASSTEVQANTEAFF. In DNA, the CDR3 is TGTGCCAGTAGTACAGAGGTACAGGCGAACACTGAAGCTTTCTTT.

The V call is TRBV5-1, the J call TRBJ2-7, with 14 bases aligning to TRBD2. This CDR3 spans 17 amino acids. After removal of 1 base from V and 4 bases from J, the junction contained 7 bases not matched to a gene. Germline loops: CDR1 SGHRS, CDR2 YFSETQ. CDR3 sequence: CASSLYGLAGGLYEQYF. CDR3 coding DNA: TGCGCCAGCAGCTTGTACGGACTAGCGGGAGGCCTGTACGAGCAGTACTTC. Using reference TRBV5-1 and TRBJ2-7 for the parts outside the CDR3, the full variable domain is KAGVTQTPRYLIKTRGQQVTLSCSPISGHRSVSWYQQTPGQGLQFLFEYFSETQRNKGNFPGRFSGRQFSNSRSEMNVSTLELGDSALYLCASSLYGLAGGLYEQYFGPGTRLTVT.

The V gene is TRBV20-1, the J gene TRBJ2-1, with D maybe TRBD2 (5 bases). CDR1 and CDR2 (germline): DFQATT, SNEGSKA (reference sequence). The CDR3 has 13 amino acids. V was trimmed by 3 bases and J by 6 bases, leaving 12 bases between them. The CDR3 spells CSASALAGNEQFF. CDR3 coding DNA: TGCAGTGCTAGTGCTCTAGCAGGCAATGAGCAGTTCTTC.

The chain recombines TRBV5-4 with TRBJ1-2, with TRBD1 matching 7 bases. The germline CDR1 and CDR2 sequences are SGHNT and YYREEE (reference sequence). After removal of 1 base from V and 8 bases from J, the junction contained 14 bases not matched to a gene. The CDR3 extends over 16 amino acids. The chain's CDR3 is CASSLPLGQGEGGYTF. The CDR3 nucleotides read TGTGCCAGCAGCTTGCCCCTGGGGCAGGGGGAAGGCGGCTACACCTTC.

The J gene is TRBJ2-5, the V gene TRBV7-8, with TRBD2 as a possible D gene (6 bases). Trimming took 1 base from V and 1 from J, leaving 10 bases between them. The CDR3 totals 15 residues. CDR1 and CDR2 (germline): SGHVS, FQNEAQ. The CDR3 reads CASSLGGAGQETQYF. Written as DNA, the CDR3 is TGTGCCAGCAGCTTAGGTGGAGCGGGCCAAGAGACCCAGTACTTC.

The CDR3 region has the DNA TGCGCCAGCAGCCGGGGACAGTCTGGCTCACCCCTCCACTTT. Its translation: CASSRGQSGSPLHF. The chain links TRBV5-1 to TRBJ1-6; 7 positions match TRBD1. This CDR3 is built from 14 residues. Germline CDR1 and CDR2: SGHRS and YFSETQ. Unmatched junction bases numbered 8, after V lost 4 bases and J lost 10 bases.